This T cell receptor (beta chain) originates from a study of CD8+CD57+ T cells in acquired aplastic anemia (dated by TCRdb to 2016 to 2019). Study-level background: DNA extracted from sorted CD4+ and CD8+ cells had a mean of approximately 3.3 ug, with a range of 0.2 to 27.4 ug. CD8+CD57+ expansion was defined as a frequency above the mean frequency observed in healthy subjects. What the study reported, not specific to this receptor: Roughly 31 CD8+ CDR3 sequences were shared between patients and controls but appeared highly expressed in patients and within their immunodominant clones. Patients and healthy controls showed no significant difference in CD8+ Simpson's diversity (P=0.060).

Profiling of TCR beta VDJ combinations and CDR3 sequences used genomic DNA as the template. An Illumina HiSeq 2000 was the platform used for TCR repertoire sequencing. As for how the authors treated the data: TRBV/TRBJ rearrangement plots, CDR3 size and DJ length profiles, and Simpson's diversity index were used to assess repertoires. Whichever DNA sequence was most abundant in the deep sequencing data was defined as the immunodominant clone. CDR3 amino acid sequences were checked for sharing across subjects and were also compared against the VDJdb database and published repertoires. TCRdb applied fastp at Q25 and MiXCR to the public reads, then kept only in-frame beta chains. Entries that share a CDR3 protein sequence are merged under the most common genes and DNA. In this record, the V and J calls reflect TCRdb's handling and not the investigators' own analysis. For this sample there are about 120,000 distinct CDR3 sequences; almost 40% appear just once. 2.6% of the sample is in the top ten clones.

In regard to this clonotype: Its target antigen remains unknown. The junction departs from germline at one end; a sequencing error may be responsible.

CDR1 MNHEY and CDR2 SVGEGT are derived from the germline V gene. The CDR3 spans 18 residues, from the cysteine through the phenylalanine. Only CDR3 DNA is held: 54 bases, read in frame from base 1. Flow cytometry had shown CD8+CD57+ cell expansion in the patients selected for sequencing. Severe acquired aplastic anemia was diagnosed in all patients according to International Study of Aplastic Anemia and Agranulocytosis and Camitta criteria. No patient had received any therapy when blood was sampled. The study deep-sequenced TCR repertoires of sorted CD4+ and CD8+ blood T cells from severe aplastic anemia patients and healthy subjects. In the USA, patient enrollment took place under clinicaltrials.gov protocols 00001620, 01623167, 00001397, 00071045, 00081523 and 00961064. Ficoll-Paque density gradient centrifugation was used to isolate peripheral blood mononuclear cells. CD4+ and CD8+ T cells were sorted by FACS or magnetic beads before DNA extraction.

This receptor was taken from a human donor with aplastic anemia. The sequencing input was sorted CD4+, CD8+, or CD8+CD57+ T cells (not recorded which) from PBMCs. This chain is built from TRBV6-2 or TRBV6-3 and TRBJ1-2; the junction holds 10 bases that match TRBD1. The sequence in DNA is TGTGCCAGCAGTTACAGGGACAGGGGATTACCGACGAACTATGGCTGCACCTTC. Its protein is CASSYRDRGLPTNYGCTF.